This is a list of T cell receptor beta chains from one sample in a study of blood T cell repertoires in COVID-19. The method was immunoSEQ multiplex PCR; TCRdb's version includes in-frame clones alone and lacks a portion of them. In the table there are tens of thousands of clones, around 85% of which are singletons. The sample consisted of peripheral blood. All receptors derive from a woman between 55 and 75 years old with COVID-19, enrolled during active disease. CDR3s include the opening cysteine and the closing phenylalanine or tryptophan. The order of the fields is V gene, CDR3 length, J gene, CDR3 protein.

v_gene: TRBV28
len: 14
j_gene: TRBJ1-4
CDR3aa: CASSLIGTYRKLFF

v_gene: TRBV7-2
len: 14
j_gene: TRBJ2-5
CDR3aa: CASSINPSQETQYF

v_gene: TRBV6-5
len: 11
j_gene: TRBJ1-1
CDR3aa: CASSYGTEAFF

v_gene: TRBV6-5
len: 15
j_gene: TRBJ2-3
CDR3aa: CASSYGLGFADTQYF

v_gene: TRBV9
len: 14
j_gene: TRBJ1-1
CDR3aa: CASSVAEGGTEAFF

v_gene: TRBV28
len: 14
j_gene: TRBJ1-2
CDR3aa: CASSDPGQGYGYTF

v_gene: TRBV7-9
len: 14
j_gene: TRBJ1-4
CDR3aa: CASSRGGTNEKLFF

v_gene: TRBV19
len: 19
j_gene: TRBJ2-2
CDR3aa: CASSPLRYSGQAGTGELFF

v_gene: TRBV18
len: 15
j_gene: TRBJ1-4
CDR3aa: CASSPRQGRGEKLFF

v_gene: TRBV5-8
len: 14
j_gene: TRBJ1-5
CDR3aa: CASRERQGRTPQHF

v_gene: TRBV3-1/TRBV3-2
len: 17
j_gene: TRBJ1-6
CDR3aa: CASSPFGGGANYSPLHF

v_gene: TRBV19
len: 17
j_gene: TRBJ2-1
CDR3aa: CASSQIRLAGGDNEQFF

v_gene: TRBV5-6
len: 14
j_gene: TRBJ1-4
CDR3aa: CASGGFATNEKLFF

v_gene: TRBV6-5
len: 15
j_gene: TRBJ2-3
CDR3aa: CASRLSGAGVDTQYF

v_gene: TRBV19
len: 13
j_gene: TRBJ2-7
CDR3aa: CASSMVERSGQYF

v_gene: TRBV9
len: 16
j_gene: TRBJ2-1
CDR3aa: CASTRAGASSYNEQFF

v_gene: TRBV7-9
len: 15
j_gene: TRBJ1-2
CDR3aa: CASSLSPGTGEGYTF

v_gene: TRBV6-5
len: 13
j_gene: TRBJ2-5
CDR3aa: CASKGTGTETQYF